This T cell receptor (beta chain) was identified in a study of control samples from healthy donors and cancer patients. The CDR3 covers 13 residues. Germline CDR1 SGHRS, CDR2 YFSETQ. V was clipped by 0 bases and J by 10 bases, with 13 bases between them. The protocol was immunoSEQ multiplex PCR, while the TCRdb copy is restricted to in-frame clones and leaves out a portion. The sample has around 130,000 clones, about 86% seen once. This clonotype originated in a young man in good health. The V call is TRBV5-1, the J call TRBJ1-1, with TRBD1 as a possible D gene (5 bases). The material sequenced was blood. The CDR3 region is CASSLGAGRPAFF. The CDR3 nucleotides read TGCGCCAGCAGCTTGGGGGCAGGGCGGCCAGCTTTCTTT. The variable domain in full, completed from reference TRBV5-1 and TRBJ1-1, reads KAGVTQTPRYLIKTRGQQVTLSCSPISGHRSVSWYQQTPGQGLQFLFEYFSETQRNKGNFPGRFSGRQFSNSRSEMNVSTLELGDSALYLCASSLGAGRPAFFGQGTRLTVV.